This T cell receptor beta chain came from a study of blood T cell repertoires in COVID-19 (dated by TCRdb to about 2020). The study in broad terms: Samples covering the acute and convalescent phases of COVID-19 were provided by collaborators in the United States, Italy and Spain. The prospective study material was composed of cDNA or gDNA derived from T cells, B-cell-depleted T cells, or PBMCs. The dataset comprised deeply sampled blood TCRbeta repertoires from subjects exposed to, actively infected with, or recovered from COVID-19. The repertoires were released in a freely available public database meant as a resource for research on the immune response to SARS-CoV-2. The samples were drawn from the first 160 participants of the ongoing ImmuneRACE study and from 1,254 subjects provided by 6 global collaborators. A de-identified subject ID, COVID-19 status, age in years and sex were almost always included in the sample metadata. Where HLA class I and class II types were available, the types were taken from metadata supplied by the sample provider, not from assay-based typing.

Notes on this clone: Its antigen is still unknown. Base qualities are missing; no much larger clone stands one base away.

Broad study findings and their caveats: The amount of clinical and demographic metadata varied by source and participant and was provided uncurated.

CDR1 and CDR2, per the germline V gene (reference sequence), are MNHEY and SMNVEV. V has 6 bases trimmed and J has 7 bases trimmed; junction bases matching no gene number 4. The CDR3 spans 15 residues, from the cysteine through the phenylalanine. The retained sequence is limited to the CDR3, 45 bases, with the frame set at the first base. Whole blood was collected in K2EDTA tubes by collaborating institutions according to the institutions' own protocols. For TCRbeta analysis, collaborator samples were shipped as frozen whole blood, as isolated PBMCs, or as DNA extracted from either sample type. The immunoSEQ Assay, a bias-controlled multiplex PCR, was used to amplify TCRbeta CDR3 regions from genomic DNA. The original pipeline was this. Within the assay, amplification of reference gene primers was used to estimate how many nucleated cells each sample contained. Sequence reads were collapsed and filtered to measure the absolute abundance of every unique TCRbeta CDR3 rearrangement. For each sample, productive Simpson clonality was calculated as the square root of Simpson's diversity index across productive rearrangements. Not all clones reach the TCRdb copy of this immuneACCESS table, which keeps in-frame sequences only. Checked studies attribute under half of the gap to unresolved V genes and leave the rest unexplained. Clone size and the V and J calls come from that table; the DNA yielded D and trimming. Recorded for this sample are approximately 470,000 clones; approximately 85% of them occurred a single time. Roughly 3.2% of the sample is in the top ten clones.

The clonotype originates from a human donor in a cohort sampled during active COVID-19. The sample taken for sequencing was peripheral blood. Here the chain combines TRBV27 and TRBJ2-1, with 15 junctional bases fitting TRBD2. The nucleotides are TGTGCCAGCAGAGACGGGACTAGCGGGAGGAATGAGCAGTTCTTC. This is translated as CASRDGTSGRNEQFF.